This T cell receptor beta chain was found in a study of blood T cell repertoires in COVID-19. At the level of the study: Both acute and convalescent COVID-19 samples were obtained from the United States, Italy and Spain. Nucleic acid was either cDNA or gDNA, and it came from T cells, B-cell-depleted T cells, or PBMCs.

Trimming left V 7 bases short and J 6 bases short, with 12 bases between. The CDR3 has 11 residues. Germline V gives CDR1 DFQATT, CDR2 SNEGSKA (reference sequence). In the original analysis: Counts of nucleated cells, estimated from reference gene primer amplification, were obtained. Some clones are missing from TCRdb's copy, which holds only in-frame ones; the method was immunoSEQ multiplex PCR. The D gene and trimming were derived from the DNA, and the V and J assignments and clone size from that table. Among 280,000 or so clones, roughly 88% were seen once, and the ten largest hold 9% to 9.5%. The receptor's source is a man between 18 and 35 years old with active or convalescent COVID-19. Sequencing used peripheral blood. The chain employs TRBV20-1 and TRBJ1-1; TRBD1 is a possible D gene (5 bases). The CDR3 DNA sequence: TGCAGTGTCCCGGCCAGGGCTGAAGCTTTCTTT. Amino acids: CSVPARAEAFF.